The clone carrying this TCR beta chain has a handful of counts. Per the study methods: Amplification of reference gene primers was used by the study to estimate nucleated cell counts. Sequenced by immunoSEQ multiplex PCR; TCRdb stores in-frame clones only, minus some. That table gives V, J and clone size, and the DNA gave D and trimming. This table holds about 280,000 clones, approximately 89% found once. This specimen comes from a study of blood T cell repertoires in COVID-19. On the study more broadly: The origin of the acute and convalescent COVID-19 samples was the United States, Italy and Spain. T cells, B-cell-depleted T cells, or PBMCs supplied cDNA or gDNA.

CDR1 and CDR2 (germline): KGHDR, SFDVKD. The CDR3 has 16 amino acids. The ends lost 7 bases at V and 3 bases at J; junction bases unmatched: 10. This chain uses TRBV24-1 with TRBJ1-5; 8 nucleotides align to TRBD1. This TCR was sampled from a man aged 40-49 years with active or convalescent COVID-19. The specimen was peripheral blood. The CDR3 DNA is TGTGCCACCAGCGGACAGGGATCGGGGATCAATCAGCCCCAGCATTTT. Translation gives CATSGQGSGINQPQHF.